The 7 T cell receptor beta chains below come from one sample, sequenced in a study of cytomegalovirus exposure and HLA in healthy donors. Primers for the PCR totalled 60 Vbeta and 13 Jbeta. The repertoire was sequenced with immunoSEQ multiplex PCR; TCRdb's copy has only in-frame clones and lacks some. The table shows 110,000 to 150,000 clones, with around 75% occurring only once. Sequencing used PBMCs. These receptors originate from a female donor in good health and CMV-seronegative.

The chain employs TRBV11-3 and TRBJ1-1; unclear D gene. Per the germline V gene, CDR1 is SGHNT and CDR2 is YENEEA. Trimming cost V 5 bases and J 1 base, with 8 bases left between them. The CDR3 has 13 amino acids. The CDR3 DNA follows: TGTGCCAGCAGCCCCAGTTCGAACACTGAAGCTTTCTTT. Translated: CASSPSSNTEAFF.

The CDR3 region has the DNA TGTGCCAGCAGCTTTTTGACTAGCGGGACCCCGGAGACCCAGTACTTC. It is translated as CASSFLTSGTPETQYF. The chain joins TRBV5-8 to TRBJ2-5, with 11 bases identical to TRBD2. Trimming at V came to 2 bases and at J to 5 bases, leaving 8 bases not matched to a gene. Germline V lookup: CDR1 SGHTS, CDR2 YDEGEE. There are 16 residues in the CDR3.

The chain uses TRBV4-1 and TRBJ1-4; D remains unclear. Between the trimmed V and J ends, which lost 1 base and 8 bases, there was a span of 14 bases. Germline CDR1 reads MGHRA; CDR2 reads YSYEKL. The CDR3 spans 15 residues. CDR3 protein: CASSQVRSPGEKLFF. The CDR3 coding sequence is TGCGCCAGCAGCCAAGTGAGGTCGCCGGGGGAAAAACTGTTTTTT.

This chain uses TRBV11-2 with TRBJ2-7, with 11 bases lining up with TRBD2. The junction had 2 bases not matched to a gene; V was cut back by 4 bases and J by 3 bases. Germline CDR1 reads SGHAT; CDR2 reads FQNNGV. There are 14 residues in the CDR3. CDR3: CASSSGLADYEQYF. CDR3 in DNA: TGTGCCAGCAGCTCGGGACTAGCGGACTACGAGCAGTACTTC.

The chain has TRBV28 and TRBJ1-1; 7 nucleotides align to TRBD1. The germline CDR1 and CDR2 sequences are MDHEN and SYDVKM. The V and J ends lost 3 bases and 8 bases, in that order; junction bases with no gene match: 9. This CDR3 region has 14 residues. CDR3 sequence (DNA): TGTGCCAGCAGTTTGGCAGGGGGTAAAAGGGAAGCTTTCTTT. It is translated as CASSLAGGKREAFF.

The chain has TRBV28 and TRBJ1-5; TRBD1 might be the D (5 bases). Per the germline V gene, CDR1 is MDHEN and CDR2 is SYDVKM. With 5 bases removed from V and 6 bases from J, the gap between germline ends came to 8 bases. This CDR3 is built from 12 residues. CDR3: CASSGGIQPQHF. The CDR3 DNA sequence: TGTGCCAGCAGTGGGGGGATTCAGCCCCAGCATTTT.

V usage is TRBV28 and J usage is TRBJ2-2; D might be TRBD1 (6 bases). With 6 bases removed from V and 2 bases from J, the gap between germline ends came to 13 bases. CDR3 length: 15 amino acids. In germline, CDR1 is MDHEN, CDR2 SYDVKM. The CDR3 is CASRIRDTNTGELFF. CDR3 in DNA: TGTGCCAGCAGGATCCGGGACACAAACACCGGGGAGCTGTTTTTT.